This T cell receptor beta chain was captured in a study of cytomegalovirus exposure and HLA in healthy donors. 60 Vbeta and 13 Jbeta primers were used in PCR. The assay was immunoSEQ multiplex PCR, and TCRdb's table has in-frame clones only and misses some. The data hold 120,000 or so clones, with more than 60% observed a single time. Study findings and constraints: The dataset shows that most TCR sequences were rare, while some public TCRs occurred in many donors. It was taken for granted in presence/absence analyses that sequencing depth across donors was roughly uniform. Specific recognition of CMV antigens was confirmed in vitro for a few chains (all CMV-associated).

With respect to this clone: Its antigen is currently unknown.

The V gene end was trimmed by 2 bases and the J gene end by 2 bases; junction bases not matched to a gene: 3. Per germline, CDR1 LNHNV and CDR2 YYDKDF (reference sequence). The CDR3 is 14 residues long. Healthy bone marrow donors made up the cohort. Sequenced material: PBMCs. The sequence was obtained from a woman aged 40 to 50 in good health and CMV-seropositive. The chain couples TRBV15 to TRBJ2-7; 7 positions match TRBD1. CDR3 coding DNA: TGTGCCACCAGCAGACCCGGGACAGCCTACGAGCAGTACTTC. It encodes CATSRPGTAYEQYF.